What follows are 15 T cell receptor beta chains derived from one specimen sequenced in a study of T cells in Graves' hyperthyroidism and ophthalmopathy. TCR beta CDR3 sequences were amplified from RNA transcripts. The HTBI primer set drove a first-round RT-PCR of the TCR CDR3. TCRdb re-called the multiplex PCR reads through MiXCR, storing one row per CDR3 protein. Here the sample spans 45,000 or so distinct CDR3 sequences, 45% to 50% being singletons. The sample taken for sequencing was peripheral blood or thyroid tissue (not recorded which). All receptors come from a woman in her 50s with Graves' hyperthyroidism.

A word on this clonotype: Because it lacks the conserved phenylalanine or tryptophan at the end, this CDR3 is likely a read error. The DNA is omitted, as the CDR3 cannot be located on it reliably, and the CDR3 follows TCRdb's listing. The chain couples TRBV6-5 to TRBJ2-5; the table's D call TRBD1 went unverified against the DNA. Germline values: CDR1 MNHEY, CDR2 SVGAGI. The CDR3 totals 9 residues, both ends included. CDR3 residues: CASSYGAPT.

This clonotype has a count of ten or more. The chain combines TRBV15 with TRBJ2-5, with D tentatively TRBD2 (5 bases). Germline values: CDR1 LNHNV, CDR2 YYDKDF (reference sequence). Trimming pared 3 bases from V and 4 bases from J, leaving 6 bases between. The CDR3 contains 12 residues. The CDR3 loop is CATSRAGETQYF. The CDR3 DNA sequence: TGTGCCACCAGCAGGGCGGGAGAGACCCAGTACTTC.

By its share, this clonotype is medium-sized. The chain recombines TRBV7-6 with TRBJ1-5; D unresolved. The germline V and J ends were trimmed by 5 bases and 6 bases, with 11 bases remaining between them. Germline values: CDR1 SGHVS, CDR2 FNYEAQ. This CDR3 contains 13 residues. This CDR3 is CASSPGWGQPQHF. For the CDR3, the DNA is TGTGCCAGCAGCCCGGGGTGGGGTCAGCCCCAGCATTTT.

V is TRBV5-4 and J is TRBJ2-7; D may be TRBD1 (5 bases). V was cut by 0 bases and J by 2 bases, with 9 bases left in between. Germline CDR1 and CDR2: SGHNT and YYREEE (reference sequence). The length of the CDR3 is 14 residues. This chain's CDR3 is CASSLEGAPYEQYF. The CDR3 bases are TGTGCCAGCAGCTTGGAAGGGGCCCCCTACGAGCAGTACTTC.

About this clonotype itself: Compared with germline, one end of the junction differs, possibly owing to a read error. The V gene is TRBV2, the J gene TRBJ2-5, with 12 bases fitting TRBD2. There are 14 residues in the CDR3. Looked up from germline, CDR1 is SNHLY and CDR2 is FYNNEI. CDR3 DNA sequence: TGTGCCAGCAGTGGAGAGGGAACCCTAGCGGGAGGGGGCTTC. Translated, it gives CASSGEGTLAGGGF.

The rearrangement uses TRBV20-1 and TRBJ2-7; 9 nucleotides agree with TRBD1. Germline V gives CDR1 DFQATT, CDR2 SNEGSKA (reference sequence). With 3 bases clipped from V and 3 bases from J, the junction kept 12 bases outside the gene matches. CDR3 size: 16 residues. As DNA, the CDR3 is TGCAGTGCTAGGTTGGACAGGGGAGTACTGGGCTACGAGCAGTACTTC. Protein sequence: CSARLDRGVLGYEQYF.

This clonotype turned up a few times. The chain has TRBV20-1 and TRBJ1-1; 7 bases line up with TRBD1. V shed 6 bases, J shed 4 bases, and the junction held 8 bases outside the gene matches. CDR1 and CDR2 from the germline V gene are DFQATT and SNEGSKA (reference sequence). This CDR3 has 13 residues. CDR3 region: CSADREDGTEAFF. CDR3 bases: TGCAGTGCCGACAGGGAGGACGGCACTGAAGCTTTCTTT.

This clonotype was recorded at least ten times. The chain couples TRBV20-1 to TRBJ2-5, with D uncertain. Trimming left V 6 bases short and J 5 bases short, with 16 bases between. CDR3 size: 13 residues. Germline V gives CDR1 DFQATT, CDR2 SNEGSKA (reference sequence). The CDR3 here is CSASKNRWETQYF. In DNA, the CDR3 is TGCAGTGCCTCTAAAAACCGTTGGGAGACCCAGTACTTC.

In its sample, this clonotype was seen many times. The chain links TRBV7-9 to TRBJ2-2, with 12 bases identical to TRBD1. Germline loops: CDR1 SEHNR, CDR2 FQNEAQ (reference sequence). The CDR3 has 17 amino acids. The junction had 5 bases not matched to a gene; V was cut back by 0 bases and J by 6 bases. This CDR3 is CASSLAMGQGAAGELFF. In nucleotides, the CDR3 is TGTGCCAGCAGCTTAGCGATGGGACAGGGGGCCGCCGGGGAGCTGTTTTTT.

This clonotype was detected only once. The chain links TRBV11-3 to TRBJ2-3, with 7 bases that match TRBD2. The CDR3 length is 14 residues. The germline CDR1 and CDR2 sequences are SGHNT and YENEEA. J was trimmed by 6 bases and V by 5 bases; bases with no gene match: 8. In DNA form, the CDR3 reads TGTGCCAGCAGCCATCGGGAGGCCCTCGATACGCAGTATTTT. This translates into CASSHREALDTQYF. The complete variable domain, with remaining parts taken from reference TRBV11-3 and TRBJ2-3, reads EAGVVQSPRYKIIEKKQPVAFWCNPISGHNTLYWYLQNLGQGPELLIRYENEEAVDDSQLPKDRFSAERLKGVDSTLKIQPAELGDSAVYLCASSHREALDTQYFGPGTRLTVL.

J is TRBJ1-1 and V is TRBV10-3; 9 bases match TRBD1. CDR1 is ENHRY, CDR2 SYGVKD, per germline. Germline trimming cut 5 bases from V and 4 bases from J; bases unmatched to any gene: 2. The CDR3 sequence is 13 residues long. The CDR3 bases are TGTGCCATCAGTAAACAGGGGGCCACTGAAGCTTTCTTT. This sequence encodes CAISKQGATEAFF.

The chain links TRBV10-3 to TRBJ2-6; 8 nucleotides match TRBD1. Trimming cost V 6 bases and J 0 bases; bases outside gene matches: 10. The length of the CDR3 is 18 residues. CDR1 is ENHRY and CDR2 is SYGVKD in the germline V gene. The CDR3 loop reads CAIRAAGGARSGANVLTF. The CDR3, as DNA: TGTGCCATCAGGGCCGCAGGGGGCGCGCGCTCTGGGGCCAACGTCCTGACTTTC.

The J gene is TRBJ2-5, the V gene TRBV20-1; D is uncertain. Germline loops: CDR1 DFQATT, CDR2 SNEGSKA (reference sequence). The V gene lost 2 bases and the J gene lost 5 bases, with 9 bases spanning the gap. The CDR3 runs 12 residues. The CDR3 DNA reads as TGCAGTGCTAGAACCCTCGGGGAGACCCAGTACTTC. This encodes CSARTLGETQYF.

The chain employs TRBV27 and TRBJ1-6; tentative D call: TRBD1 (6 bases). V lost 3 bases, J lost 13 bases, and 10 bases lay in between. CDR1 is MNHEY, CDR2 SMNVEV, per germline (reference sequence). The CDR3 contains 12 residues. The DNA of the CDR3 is TGTGCCAGCAGTTTCACAGGGATTCCCCTCCACTTT. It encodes CASSFTGIPLHF.

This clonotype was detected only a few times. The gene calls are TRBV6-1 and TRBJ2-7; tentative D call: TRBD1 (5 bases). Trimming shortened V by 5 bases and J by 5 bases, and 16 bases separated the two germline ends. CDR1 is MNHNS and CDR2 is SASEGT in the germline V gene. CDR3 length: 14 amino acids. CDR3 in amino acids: CASSLHGARHEQYF. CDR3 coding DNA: TGTGCCAGCAGTCTCCATGGGGCGAGGCACGAGCAGTACTTC.